The entry that follows covers one T cell receptor beta chain sequence. The participants were between 18 and 89 years old and came from about two dozen US areas. As processed by the authors: Quantification of nucleated cells was approximated via reference gene primer amplification. The method was immunoSEQ multiplex PCR; TCRdb's version includes in-frame clones alone and lacks a portion of them. V and J calls and clone size follow that table, whereas D and trimming were derived from the DNA. The sample includes 150,000 to 200,000 clones, over 75% of them seen just once. The record originates from a study of blood T cell repertoires in COVID-19. The germline V gene encodes CDR1 GTSNPN and CDR2 SVGIG (reference sequence). V lost 7 bases to trimming and J lost 2 bases; unmatched junction nucleotides: 7. The CDR3 is made up of 13 amino acids.

The rearrangement uses TRBV30 and TRBJ1-2, with 7 bases identical to TRBD1. The receptor was isolated from a man between 45 and 60 years old who had recovered from COVID-19. The sequencing sample was made of PBMCs or T cells enriched from blood (not recorded which). CDR3 bases: TGTGCCTTGCGCTCAGGGGGAAACTATGGCTACACCTTC. It codes for CALRSGGNYGYTF.